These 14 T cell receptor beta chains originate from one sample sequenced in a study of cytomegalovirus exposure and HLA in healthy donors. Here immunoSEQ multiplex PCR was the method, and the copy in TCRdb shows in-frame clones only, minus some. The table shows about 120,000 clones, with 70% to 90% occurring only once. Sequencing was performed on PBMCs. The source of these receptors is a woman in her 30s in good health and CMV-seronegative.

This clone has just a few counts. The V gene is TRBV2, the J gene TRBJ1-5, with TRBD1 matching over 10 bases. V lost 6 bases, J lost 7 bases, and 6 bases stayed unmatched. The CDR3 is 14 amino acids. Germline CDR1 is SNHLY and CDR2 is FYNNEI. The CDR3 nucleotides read TGTGCCAGCAGCACGGACAGGGGGGAACAGCCCCAGCATTTT. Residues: CASSTDRGEQPQHF.

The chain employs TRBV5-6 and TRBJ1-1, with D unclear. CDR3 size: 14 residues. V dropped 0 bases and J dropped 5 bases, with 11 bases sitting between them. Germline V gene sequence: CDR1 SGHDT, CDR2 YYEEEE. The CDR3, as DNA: TGTGCCAGCAGCTTGGCCTTGAGGATGACTGAAGCTTTCTTT. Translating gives CASSLALRMTEAFF.

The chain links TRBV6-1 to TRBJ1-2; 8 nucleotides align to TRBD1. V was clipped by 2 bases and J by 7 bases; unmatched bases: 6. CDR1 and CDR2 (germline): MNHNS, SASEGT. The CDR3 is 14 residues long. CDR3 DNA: TGTGCCAGCAGTGAATCTATGCAGGGGGCTGGCTACACCTTC. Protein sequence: CASSESMQGAGYTF.

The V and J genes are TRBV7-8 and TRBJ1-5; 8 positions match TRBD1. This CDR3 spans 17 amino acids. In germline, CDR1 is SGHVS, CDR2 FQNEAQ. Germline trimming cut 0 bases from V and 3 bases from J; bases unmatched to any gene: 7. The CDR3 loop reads CASSLASGGFNNQPQHF. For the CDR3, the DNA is TGTGCCAGCAGCTTAGCCTCAGGGGGCTTTAACAATCAGCCCCAGCATTTT.

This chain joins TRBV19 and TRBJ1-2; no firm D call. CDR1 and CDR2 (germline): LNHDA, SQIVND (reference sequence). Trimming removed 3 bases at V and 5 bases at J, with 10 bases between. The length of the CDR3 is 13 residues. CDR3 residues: CASSIEGRYGYTF. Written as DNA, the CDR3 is TGTGCCAGTAGTATCGAGGGCCGGTATGGCTACACCTTC.

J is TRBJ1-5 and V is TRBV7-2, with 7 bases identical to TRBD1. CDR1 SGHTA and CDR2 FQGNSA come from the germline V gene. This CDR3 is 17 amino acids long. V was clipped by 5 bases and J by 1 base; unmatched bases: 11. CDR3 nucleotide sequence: TGTGCCAGCAGCCATAGATCCCAGGGGGGAAGCAATCAGCCCCAGCATTTT. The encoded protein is CASSHRSQGGSNQPQHF.

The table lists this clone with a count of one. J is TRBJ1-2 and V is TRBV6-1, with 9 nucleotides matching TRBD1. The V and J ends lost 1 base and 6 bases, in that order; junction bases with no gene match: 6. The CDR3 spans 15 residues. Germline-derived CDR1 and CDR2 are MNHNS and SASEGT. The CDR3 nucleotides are TGTGCCAGCAGTGAAGAAGGGACAGGGACGAATGGCTACACCTTC. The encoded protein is CASSEEGTGTNGYTF.

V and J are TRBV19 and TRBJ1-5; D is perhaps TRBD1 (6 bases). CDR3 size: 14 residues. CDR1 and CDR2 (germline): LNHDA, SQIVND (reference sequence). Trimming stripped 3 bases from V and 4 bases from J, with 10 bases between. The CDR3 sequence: CASSIGQRNQPQHF. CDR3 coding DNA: TGTGCCAGTAGTATTGGACAGAGAAATCAGCCCCAGCATTTT.

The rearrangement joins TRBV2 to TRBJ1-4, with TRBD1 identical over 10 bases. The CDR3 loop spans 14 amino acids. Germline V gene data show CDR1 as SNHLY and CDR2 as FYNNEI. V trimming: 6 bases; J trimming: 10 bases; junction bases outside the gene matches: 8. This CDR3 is CASRGTGDKGKLFF. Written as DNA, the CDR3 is TGTGCCAGCAGAGGGACAGGGGATAAAGGAAAACTGTTTTTT.

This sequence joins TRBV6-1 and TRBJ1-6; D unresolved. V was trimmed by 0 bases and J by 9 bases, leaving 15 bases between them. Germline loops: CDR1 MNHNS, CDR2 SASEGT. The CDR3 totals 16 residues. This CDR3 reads CASSEATTGRGSPLHF. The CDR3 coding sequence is TGTGCCAGCAGTGAAGCAACCACCGGCCGGGGTTCACCCCTCCACTTT.

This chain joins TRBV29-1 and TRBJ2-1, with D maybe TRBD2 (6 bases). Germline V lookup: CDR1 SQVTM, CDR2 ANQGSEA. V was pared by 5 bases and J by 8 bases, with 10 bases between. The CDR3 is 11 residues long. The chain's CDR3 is CSVRREDEQFF. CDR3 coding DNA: TGCAGCGTTCGAAGGGAGGATGAGCAGTTCTTC.

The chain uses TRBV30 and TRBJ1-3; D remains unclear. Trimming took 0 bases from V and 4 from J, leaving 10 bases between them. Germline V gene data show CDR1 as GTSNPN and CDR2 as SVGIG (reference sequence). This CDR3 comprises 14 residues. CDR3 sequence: CAWSVYNGGNTIYF. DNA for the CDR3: TGTGCCTGGAGTGTATACAACGGGGGAAACACCATATATTTT.

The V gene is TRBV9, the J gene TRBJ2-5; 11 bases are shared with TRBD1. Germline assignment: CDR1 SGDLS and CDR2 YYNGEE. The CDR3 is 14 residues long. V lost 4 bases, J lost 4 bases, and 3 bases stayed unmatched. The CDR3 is CASSQGTGGETQYF. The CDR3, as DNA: TGTGCCAGCAGCCAAGGGACAGGGGGAGAGACCCAGTACTTC.

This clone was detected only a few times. DNA for the CDR3: TGCGCCAGCAGCCACGGAGGGCAGGAGACCCAGTACTTC. Its protein is CASSHGGQETQYF. This chain joins TRBV4-1 and TRBJ2-5; D is perhaps TRBD2 (6 bases). V gave up 3 bases and J gave up 5 bases, with 10 bases separating them. From germline, CDR1 is MGHRA and CDR2 YSYEKL. The CDR3 sequence is 13 residues long.